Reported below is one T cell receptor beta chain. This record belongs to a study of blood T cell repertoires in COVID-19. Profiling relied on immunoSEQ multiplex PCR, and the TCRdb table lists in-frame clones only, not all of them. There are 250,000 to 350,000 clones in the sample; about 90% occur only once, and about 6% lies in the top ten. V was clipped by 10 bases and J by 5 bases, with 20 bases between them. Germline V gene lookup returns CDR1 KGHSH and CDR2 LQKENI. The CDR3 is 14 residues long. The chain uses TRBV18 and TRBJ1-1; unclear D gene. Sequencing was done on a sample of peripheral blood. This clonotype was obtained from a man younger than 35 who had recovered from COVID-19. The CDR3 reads CATQKTWAGTEAFF. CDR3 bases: TGTGCCACCCAGAAGACGTGGGCGGGAACTGAAGCTTTCTTT.